A selection of T cell receptor beta chains follows, all from one sample in a study of human T cells and chemical hapten exposure. TCRdb called the RACE reads again in MiXCR, with one record for every CDR3 protein. The data contain about 350,000 distinct CDR3 sequences, about 6% of them singletons. The sequencing here drew on whole blood, taken in connection with sensitization to the hapten diphenylcyclopropenone (DPC). These receptors all stem from a woman between 18 and 30 years old with alopecia areata. Some clones in this sample may be carry-over from other donors' samples. The CDR3 runs from the conserved cysteine through the conserved F or W. A D gene is named only where the DNA matches it firmly. Rows may omit the clone size; those that give it use once, few, many or a size class.

TRBJ2-5 | few | TRBV3-1 | TRBD2 | TGTGCCAGCAGCTCACGTACTAGCGGGGATGAGACCCAGTACTTC | CASSSRTSGDETQYF
TRBJ1-2 | many | TRBV28 | TRBD1 | TGTGCCAGCACCGCCCCCGGGACAGGGTTCTATGGCTACACCTTC | CASTAPGTGFYGYTF
TRBJ2-6 | many | TRBV5-5 | . | TGTGCCAGCAGCTACGTCCCGGGACCGACCTCTGGGGCCAACGTCCTGACTTTC | CASSYVPGPTSGANVLTF
TRBJ1-1 | many | TRBV18 | . | TGTGCCAGCTCACGAAAGGAAGCAGAAGCTTTCTTT | CASSRKEAEAFF
TRBJ2-2 | many | TRBV9 | TRBD1 | TGTGCCAGCAGTGGCACCGGGACAGGGTTCGGGGAGCTGTTTTTT | CASSGTGTGFGELFF
TRBJ2-6 | many | TRBV6-2/TRBV6-3 | . | TGTGCCAGCAGAAACGGCGGCTCTGGGGCCAACGTCCTGACTTTC | CASRNGGSGANVLTF
TRBJ2-3 | many | TRBV7-3 | . | TGTGCCAGCAGCCCCGAACGTGGTGCGGATACGCAGTATTTT | CASSPERGADTQYF
TRBJ1-1 | many | TRBV29-1 | TRBD1 | TGCAGCGTGACAGGGAACCCAGTTGAAGCTTTCTTT | CSVTGNPVEAFF
TRBJ1-4 | many | TRBV3-1 | . | TGTGCCAGCAGCCTACCTGGGAAACTGTTTTTT | CASSLPGKLFF
TRBJ2-1 | few | TRBV5-1 | . | TGCGCCAGCAGCTTGGCGGTTGCGGACTACAATGAGCAGTTCTTC | CASSLAVADYNEQFF
TRBJ2-1 | many | TRBV5-5 | . | TGTGCCAGCAGCATAAAAGGTGGGCACAATGAGCAGTTCTTC | CASSIKGGHNEQFF
TRBJ2-3 | . | TRBV7-9 | . | TGTGCCAGCAGTCCTTCCTATACGCAGTATTTT | CASSPSYTQYF
TRBJ2-5 | few | TRBV7-3 | . | TGTGCCCCCGACCTTTGGGGGAAGACCCAGTACTTC | CAPDLWGKTQYF
TRBJ2-7 | many | TRBV6-5 | TRBD2 | TGTGCCAGCAGTTACACGGGGACTAGCGGGGCCCACGAGCAGTACTTC | CASSYTGTSGAHEQYF
TRBJ2-6 | few | TRBV5-6 | . | TGTGCCAGCAGCTTGCCTCTGGTCGCTGGGGCCAACGTCCTGACTTTC | CASSLPLVAGANVLTF
TRBJ1-5 | . | TRBV7-8 | . | TGTGCCAGCAGCTTAGCGGGGGGACGGGGTAGCAATCAGCCCCAGCATTTT | CASSLAGGRGSNQPQHF
TRBJ1-2 | . | TRBV6-2/TRBV6-3 | . | TGTGCCAGCACCACCCCTTGGGACCTGAGGACGGGCTACACCTTC | CASTTPWDLRTGYTF
TRBJ2-3 | . | TRBV28 | TRBD2 | TGTGCCAGCAGTTCACACCCTAGCGGGGGGGGCACAGATACGCAGTATTTT | CASSSHPSGGGTDTQYF
TRBJ2-3 | many | TRBV4-2 | . | TGTGCCAGCAGCCGCTCAGGGGAAAGCACAGATACGCAGTATTTT | CASSRSGESTDTQYF
TRBJ1-5 | . | TRBV12-3/TRBV12-4 | . | TGTGCCAGCAGTCCGGGAAGGCTCGGGGAGCCCCAGCATTTT | CASSPGRLGEPQHF
TRBJ2-7 | few | TRBV5-1 | TRBD2 | TGCGCCAGCAGCCGGATCTTAGCGGGGGCCTACGAGCAGTACTTC | CASSRILAGAYEQYF
TRBJ1-3 | many | TRBV13 | . | TGTGCCAGCAGCTCTCGGAGCTCTGGAAACACCATATATTTT | CASSSRSSGNTIYF
TRBJ1-2 | many | TRBV2 | . | TGTGCCAGCAGTGAAGTCCGTCGGGGTGTCAACACCTTC | CASSEVRRGVNTF
TRBJ2-6 | many | TRBV6-4 | . | TGTGCCAGCAGTGACATGGGGAACTCTGGGGCCAACGTCCTGACTTTC | CASSDMGNSGANVLTF
TRBJ1-1 | many | TRBV12-3/TRBV12-4 | . | TGTGCCAGCAGGCCGGGCTTTACGGGCCCTGAAGCTTTCTTT | CASRPGFTGPEAFF
TRBJ1-2 | . | TRBV29-1 | . | TGCAGCGTTGATAACGGGGGCTACACCTTC | CSVDNGGYTF
TRBJ1-1 | many | TRBV12-3/TRBV12-4 | . | TGTGCCAGCAGTTTGGTGGGGGAGAGGGCCGAAGCTTTCTTT | CASSLVGERAEAFF
TRBJ1-6 | few | TRBV14 | . | TGTGCCAGCAGCCCAGTACAGGTTGGAAATTCACCCCTCCACTTT | CASSPVQVGNSPLHF
TRBJ2-2 | . | TRBV12-3/TRBV12-4 | . | TGTGCCAGCAGTCAGGGGACTCCCAAAGGAGTCGGGAACACCGGGGAGCTGTTTTTT | CASSQGTPKGVGNTGELFF
TRBJ2-3 | many | TRBV5-5 | . | TGTGCCAGCAGCTTGTCGGGGGCAGCAGATACGCAGTATTTT | CASSLSGAADTQYF
TRBJ1-2 | . | TRBV29-1 | . | TGCAGCGTTGAAGGGGGAGTTTTGGATGGCTACACCTTC | CSVEGGVLDGYTF
TRBJ1-1 | . | TRBV7-8 | . | TGTGCCAGCAGCTTAGGAAGGGGCTGGGTAAGGCCCGAAGGTCACACTGAAGCTTTCTTT | CASSLGRGWVRPEGHTEAFF
TRBJ1-1 | few | TRBV18 | . | TGTGCCAGCTCACCCACCGACCGAGAGACAGCAATGAACACTGAAGCTTTCTTT | CASSPTDRETAMNTEAFF
TRBJ1-1 | . | TRBV5-1 | . | TGCGCCAGCAGCTTGACAGGGACTAACACTGAAGCTTTCTTT | CASSLTGTNTEAFF
TRBJ1-5 | few | TRBV28 | TRBD1 | TGTGCCAGCAGTTCACCGGGACAGGGGCTGTATAGCAATCAGCCCCAGCATTTT | CASSSPGQGLYSNQPQHF
TRBJ2-3 | . | TRBV5-1 | TRBD2 | TGCGCCAGCAGCCCGGACGCGGGGGGGCTTAGCGCAGATACGCAGTATTTT | CASSPDAGGLSADTQYF
TRBJ2-3 | . | TRBV7-8 | . | TGTGCCAGCAGCTTCAAGGGGGGGCCATCAGATACGCAGTATTTT | CASSFKGGPSDTQYF
TRBJ1-6 | few | TRBV7-6 | . | TGTGCCAGCAGCTCTCGGGCCTCGTATAATTCACCCCTCCACTTT | CASSSRASYNSPLHF
TRBJ2-3 | many | TRBV6-2/TRBV6-3 | . | TGTGCCAGCAGTTACGATCAGACGAGGCTCACGCAGTATTTT | CASSYDQTRLTQYF
TRBJ2-7 | many | TRBV4-2 | . | TGTGCCAGCAGCTCGCGGACATTAGGGAAGTACGAGCAGTACTTC | CASSSRTLGKYEQYF
TRBJ1-2 | few | TRBV4-1 | . | TGCGCCAGCAGCCCCGATCCCGGGACACCCGGCTACACCTTC | CASSPDPGTPGYTF
TRBJ1-2 | . | TRBV9 | . | TGTGCCAGCAGCTTAGTAGGTGGAGTGAACTATGGCTACACCTTC | CASSLVGGVNYGYTF
TRBJ2-7 | many | TRBV6-1 | . | TGTGCCAGCAGTGCCGCCTACGAGCAGTACTTC | CASSAAYEQYF
TRBJ1-1 | . | TRBV27 | . | TGTGCCAGCAGCCTCCTTGGCCGACGGGGGTCGATGAACACTGAAGCTTTCTTT | CASSLLGRRGSMNTEAFF
TRBJ2-4 | many | TRBV4-2 | TRBD2 | TGTGCCAGCAGCTTGACTAGCGGGGATACTGGGCTAGTGGCCAAAAACATTCAGTACTTC | CASSLTSGDTGLVAKNIQYF
TRBJ2-7 | few | TRBV6-5 | TRBD1 | TGTGCCAGCAGTGACCGGGACAGGTATAGATACGAGCAGTACTTC | CASSDRDRYRYEQYF
TRBJ2-7 | many | TRBV7-9 | . | TGTGCCAGCACCCCGATTGACCCGGGGACCTACGAGCAGTACTTC | CASTPIDPGTYEQYF
TRBJ2-3 | . | TRBV6-5 | . | TGTGCCAGCAATCGGGTAGGCCCCACAGATACGCAGTATTTT | CASNRVGPTDTQYF
TRBJ2-5 | . | TRBV2 | TRBD2 | TGTGCCAGCTTCGGAGTAGCGGGGGGAGAGACCCAGTACTTC | CASFGVAGGETQYF
TRBJ1-2 | many | TRBV12-3/TRBV12-4 | TRBD1 | TGTGCCAGCAGTCCCGGGACAGACTATGGCTACACCTTC | CASSPGTDYGYTF
TRBJ1-5 | many | TRBV6-5 | TRBD1 | TGTGCCAGCAGCCTACACAGGGGAGGCAATCAGCCCCAGCATTTT | CASSLHRGGNQPQHF
TRBJ1-4 | many | TRBV13 | . | TGTGCCAGCAGCTCTCTCTCGGACAGACGACAGTCCAGTGAAAAACTGTTTTTT | CASSSLSDRRQSSEKLFF